Listed below are T cell receptor beta chains from one sample, sequenced in a study of OX40 agonist ivuxolimab in advanced cancers. Generated by immunoSEQ multiplex PCR, the TCRdb table keeps only in-frame clones and is missing some. The table has about 94,000 clones, around 86% seen once; the top ten hold 0.31%. Sample: CD4+ or CD8+ T cells sorted from blood, taken in a trial of the OX40 agonist ivuxolimab. These receptors were obtained from an adult with an advanced solid tumor such as melanoma, head and neck, liver or kidney cancer. Both conserved end residues are part of each CDR3. Expanded clones are given a class, and other clones once, few, many or no size at all.

clone_size: -
v_call: TRBV7-9
cdr3_aa: CASKSTGAQGMAAFF

clone_size: few
v_call: TRBV5-1
cdr3_aa: CASSPGTHNYEQYF

clone_size: -
v_call: TRBV30
cdr3_aa: CAWSVQGSEKLFF

clone_size: -
v_call: TRBV12-5
cdr3_aa: CASGLATGNSGNTIYF

clone_size: -
v_call: TRBV27
cdr3_aa: CASSASGTGGRSPLHF

clone_size: once
v_call: TRBV7-3
cdr3_aa: CASSLNRGYEQYF

clone_size: -
v_call: TRBV10-3
cdr3_aa: CAVRGGQAIEQYF

clone_size: once
v_call: TRBV6-4
cdr3_aa: CASDWAAASTDTQYF

clone_size: -
v_call: TRBV21-1
cdr3_aa: CASSKVCVRILNYEQYF

clone_size: few
v_call: TRBV15
cdr3_aa: CATARHQGLGNQPQHF

clone_size: -
v_call: TRBV4-3
cdr3_aa: CASSQEKRGGETQYF

clone_size: -
v_call: TRBV29-1
cdr3_aa: CSVGGSNQPQHF

clone_size: -
v_call: TRBV5-1
cdr3_aa: CASSLGRGNLGNEQFF

clone_size: -
v_call: TRBV27
cdr3_aa: CASSQTGVTDTQYF

clone_size: -
v_call: TRBV10-3
cdr3_aa: CAISTNGGAYEQYF

clone_size: -
v_call: TRBV4-1
cdr3_aa: CASSQDGTSGGFGEQFF

clone_size: -
v_call: TRBV30
cdr3_aa: CAFTGANYNSPLHF

clone_size: -
v_call: TRBV2
cdr3_aa: CASSSRGTDTQYF

clone_size: -
v_call: TRBV16
cdr3_aa: CASSPSITLSGANVLTF

clone_size: -
v_call: TRBV7-7
cdr3_aa: CASSNRRWGLSGGALETQYF

clone_size: -
v_call: TRBV12-5
cdr3_aa: CASGPGLTQGSTEAFF

clone_size: -
v_call: TRBV6-5
cdr3_aa: CASSPNLMNTEAFF

clone_size: -
v_call: TRBV12-5
cdr3_aa: CASGWHGQVNTEAFF

clone_size: -
v_call: TRBV7-2
cdr3_aa: CASSLVTGELFF

clone_size: once
v_call: TRBV7-2
cdr3_aa: CASSLSHGGETQYF

clone_size: -
v_call: TRBV10-3
cdr3_aa: CAISPSGVANEQFF

clone_size: -
v_call: TRBV27
cdr3_aa: CAGGRGPGELFF

clone_size: -
v_call: TRBV5-1
cdr3_aa: CASSPRGDTEAFF

clone_size: -
v_call: TRBV7-8
cdr3_aa: CASSLSRGQGSYGYTF

clone_size: -
v_call: TRBV6-6
cdr3_aa: CASRPHQEEKLFF

clone_size: -
v_call: TRBV19
cdr3_aa: CASSIASGVRTDTQYF

clone_size: -
v_call: TRBV7-3
cdr3_aa: CASSSRPGTTNTGELFF

clone_size: -
v_call: TRBV5-1
cdr3_aa: CASSLRQGLDTQYF

clone_size: -
v_call: TRBV29-1
cdr3_aa: CSVDDARGTEAFF

clone_size: -
v_call: TRBV19
cdr3_aa: CASSIDGQGNQPQHF

clone_size: -
v_call: TRBV9
cdr3_aa: CASSLTTDTQYF

clone_size: -
v_call: TRBV10-3
cdr3_aa: CAISAGEVSYEQYF

clone_size: -
v_call: TRBV6-6
cdr3_aa: CASSYDRDVPGELFF

clone_size: once
v_call: TRBV10-3
cdr3_aa: CAISGQGGSPLHF

clone_size: -
v_call: TRBV7-2
cdr3_aa: CASTRGGGGGNEQFF

clone_size: -
v_call: TRBV2
cdr3_aa: CASTGGGTGEQFF

clone_size: -
v_call: TRBV7-8
cdr3_aa: CASSLDTGTASYEQYF

clone_size: -
v_call: TRBV4-1
cdr3_aa: CASSPTGGNEKLFF

clone_size: -
v_call: TRBV7-9
cdr3_aa: CASSPPTRTSTDTQYF

clone_size: once
v_call: TRBV6-1
cdr3_aa: CASRPGTANNQPQHF